One and the same sample provided the 14 T cell receptor beta chains below, sequenced in a study of blood T cell repertoires in COVID-19. TCRdb's copy holds only in-frame clones and misses some; the assay was immunoSEQ multiplex PCR. In the table there are around 150,000 clones, over 60% of which are singletons. Input material: peripheral blood. These receptors were taken from a man in his forties or fifties with acute or convalescent COVID-19.

V gene TRBV25-1 combines with J gene TRBJ2-3, with D possibly matching TRBD1 (5 bases). The CDR3 has 16 residues. V was cut by 2 bases and J by 6 bases, with 18 bases left in between. The germline gives CDR1 MGHDK, CDR2 SYGVNS. The CDR3 sequence: CASSEAPFPGSDTQYF. The CDR3 DNA sequence: TGTGCCAGCAGTGAAGCACCCTTCCCAGGGTCCGATACGCAGTATTTT. Filled out from reference TRBV25-1 and TRBJ2-3, the complete variable domain reads EADIYQTPRYLVIGTGKKITLECSQTMGHDKMYWYQQDPGMELHLIHYSYGVNSTEKGDLSSESTVSRIRTEHFPLTLESARPSHTSQYLCASSEAPFPGSDTQYFGPGTRLTVL.

In this sample, this clone turned up once. V usage is TRBV9 and J usage is TRBJ1-2, with 7 nucleotides matching TRBD1. CDR1 is SGDLS and CDR2 is YYNGEE in the germline V gene. Unmatched junction bases numbered 9, after V lost 3 bases and J lost 7 bases. This CDR3 has 14 residues. This CDR3 is CASSARDRFTGYTF. Here the CDR3 DNA reads TGTGCCAGCAGCGCCCGGGACAGATTTACTGGCTACACCTTC.

This clone was found a few times. The rearrangement links TRBV18 to TRBJ1-4, with 8 positions matching TRBD1. V lost 3 bases and J lost 11; bases outside the gene matches: 2. This CDR3 region has 12 residues. The germline V gene encodes CDR1 KGHSH and CDR2 LQKENI. The CDR3 region has the DNA TGTGCCAGCTCACCGACAGGGGATAAACTGTTTTTT. Encoded protein: CASSPTGDKLFF.

The chain couples TRBV30 to TRBJ1-1, with D possibly TRBD1 on 6 matching bases. Deletions cut 0 bases from V and 1 base from J, with 12 bases between. CDR3 size: 15 residues. Germline CDR1 GTSNPN, CDR2 SVGIG (reference sequence). The CDR3 bases are TGTGCCTGGAGTGTAGGGGGACACCAGAACACTGAAGCTTTCTTT. This translates into CAWSVGGHQNTEAFF.

This chain joins TRBV7-8 and TRBJ2-2; weak D call: TRBD2 (5 bases). Germline CDR1 is SGHVS and CDR2 is FQNEAQ. This CDR3 region has 15 residues. The V end lost 3 bases, the J end lost 5 bases, and 13 bases lay between the germline ends. The DNA for the CDR3 is TGTGCCAGCAGCTTGGTTTGGGGAGCGACCGGGGAGCTGTTTTTT. Its protein is CASSLVWGATGELFF.

The chain joins TRBV28 to TRBJ1-4, with TRBD1 matching 7 bases. The V gene's germline CDR1 is MDHEN and CDR2 SYDVKM. V was pared by 6 bases and J by 7 bases, with 2 bases of the junction left unmatched. The CDR3 contains 12 residues. The CDR3 DNA reads TGTGCCAGCAGCGACAGGGTTGAAAAACTGTTTTTT. Encoded protein: CASSDRVEKLFF.

This clone was seen only a few times. This rearrangement joins TRBV28 to TRBJ1-5; the D gene is possibly TRBD1 (6 bases). V lost 4 bases, J lost 1 base, and 17 bases lay in between. The CDR3 spans 17 residues. CDR1 and CDR2 from the germline V gene are MDHEN and SYDVKM. The CDR3 sequence is CASSSRLRGASNQPQHF. Written as DNA, the CDR3 is TGTGCCAGCAGTTCGAGACTCAGGGGAGCCAGCAATCAGCCCCAGCATTTT.

This sequence joins TRBV11-2 and TRBJ1-2; 7 positions agree with TRBD1. Germline lookup yields CDR1 SGHAT and CDR2 FQNNGV. The junction had 6 bases not matched to a gene; V was cut back by 0 bases and J by 2 bases. The CDR3 length is 16 residues. The CDR3 region has the DNA TGTGCCAGCAGCTTAGATAGGACAGGCGCAAACTATGGCTACACCTTC. Translation gives CASSLDRTGANYGYTF.

V and J are TRBV30 and TRBJ2-1, with a possible D match to TRBD2 (5 bases). This CDR3 is 13 amino acids long. Germline V CDR1 and CDR2: GTSNPN, SVGIG (reference sequence). V lost 2 bases and J 9 bases, leaving 14 bases between the germline ends. In nucleotides, the CDR3 is TGTGCCTGGAGTACCGGGGTAGGCCGTGAGCAGTTCTTC. Translation: CAWSTGVGREQFF. The variable domain in full, with the rest retrieved from reference TRBV30 and TRBJ2-1, is SQTIHQWPATLVQPVGSPLSLECTVEGTSNPNLYWYRQAAGRGLQLLFYSVGIGQISSEVPQNLSASRPQDRQFILSSKKLLLSDSGFYLCAWSTGVGREQFFGPGTRLTVL.

The chain has TRBV27 and TRBJ1-1, with D uncertain. V lost 3 bases to trimming and J lost 3 bases, with 11 bases between them. The germline V gene has CDR1 MNHEY and CDR2 SMNVEV (reference sequence). This CDR3 comprises 14 residues. As DNA, the CDR3 is TGTGCCAGCAGTTTCGGAGGGCGAGACACTGAAGCTTTCTTT. It encodes CASSFGGRDTEAFF.

The chain employs TRBV5-5 and TRBJ2-3; possible D gene TRBD2, 7 bases. V dropped 6 bases and J dropped 4 bases, with 15 bases sitting between them. The CDR3 totals 14 residues. Germline V gene lookup returns CDR1 SGHKS and CDR2 YYEKEE (reference sequence). The CDR3 here is CASKRGGVADTQYF. As DNA, the CDR3 is TGTGCCAGCAAGCGAGGGGGGGTGGCAGATACGCAGTATTTT.

This clone was seen more than once but under ten times. The chain combines TRBV5-5 with TRBJ1-5, with a weak D call TRBD1 (6 bases). This CDR3 comprises 14 residues. Trimming stripped 1 base from V and 9 bases from J, with 14 bases between. Germline CDR1 is SGHKS and CDR2 is YYEKEE (reference sequence). CDR3 sequence (DNA): TGTGCCAGCAGCTTGTCGGACAGCGTTTCGCCCCAGCATTTT. It is translated as CASSLSDSVSPQHF.

The V gene is TRBV2, the J gene TRBJ2-3; the match to TRBD1 covers 7 bases. Per the germline V gene, CDR1 is SNHLY and CDR2 is FYNNEI. J gave up 5 bases and V 2 bases, and 7 bases lay outside the gene matches. The CDR3 is 15 residues long. The CDR3 reads CASSEIGAGGDTQYF. The DNA for the CDR3 is TGTGCCAGCAGTGAAATTGGGGCAGGGGGAGATACGCAGTATTTT. The full variable domain, with the rest looked up from reference TRBV2 and TRBJ2-3, is EPEVTQTPSHQVTQMGQEVILRCVPISNHLYFYWYRQILGQKVEFLVSFYNNEISEKSEIFDDQFSVERPDGSNFTLKIRSTKLEDSAMYFCASSEIGAGGDTQYFGPGTRLTVL.

The chain has TRBV7-6 and TRBJ2-7; a weak D match, TRBD2 (5 bases). Germline V gene sequence: CDR1 SGHVS, CDR2 FNYEAQ. CDR3 length: 15 residues. The germline V and J ends were trimmed by 4 bases and 0 bases, with 13 bases remaining between them. CDR3 residues: CASSSRVGSSYEQYF. The CDR3 region has the DNA TGTGCCAGCAGCTCGCGGGTGGGAAGCTCCTACGAGCAGTACTTC.